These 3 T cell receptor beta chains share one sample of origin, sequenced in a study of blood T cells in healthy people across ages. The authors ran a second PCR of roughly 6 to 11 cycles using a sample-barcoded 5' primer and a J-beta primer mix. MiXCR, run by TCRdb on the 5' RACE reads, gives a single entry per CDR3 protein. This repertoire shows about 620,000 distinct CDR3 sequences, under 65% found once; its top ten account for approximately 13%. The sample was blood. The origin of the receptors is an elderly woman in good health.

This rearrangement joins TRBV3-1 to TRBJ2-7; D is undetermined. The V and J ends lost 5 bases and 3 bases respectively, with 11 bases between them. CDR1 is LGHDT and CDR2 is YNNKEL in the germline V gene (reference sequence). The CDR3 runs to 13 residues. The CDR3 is CASSLDTLYEQYF. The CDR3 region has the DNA TGTGCCAGCAGCTTAGACACGCTCTACGAGCAGTACTTC.

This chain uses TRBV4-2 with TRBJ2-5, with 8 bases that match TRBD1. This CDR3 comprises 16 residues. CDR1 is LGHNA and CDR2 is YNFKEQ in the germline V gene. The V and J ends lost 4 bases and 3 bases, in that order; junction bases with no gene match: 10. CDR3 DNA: TGTGCCAGCAGCCTTCACCCAGGGGGCAGCGAAGAGACCCAGTACTTC. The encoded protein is CASSLHPGGSEETQYF.

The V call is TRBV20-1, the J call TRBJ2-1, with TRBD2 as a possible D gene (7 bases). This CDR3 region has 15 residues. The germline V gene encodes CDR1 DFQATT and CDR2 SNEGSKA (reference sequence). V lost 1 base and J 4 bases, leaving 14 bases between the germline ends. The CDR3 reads CSARGGGVTYNEQFF. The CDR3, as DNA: TGCAGTGCTAGAGGGGGGGGCGTGACATACAATGAGCAGTTCTTC.